This note documents a single T cell receptor (beta chain) sequence. V gave up 4 bases and J gave up 5 bases; unmatched junction bases: 5. CDR1 SQVTM and CDR2 ANQGSEA come from the germline V gene. This CDR3 region has 13 residues. This sample is part of a study of blood T cell repertoires in COVID-19. The overall study: Both acute and convalescent COVID-19 samples were obtained from the United States, Italy and Spain. Nucleic acid was either cDNA or gDNA, and it came from T cells, B-cell-depleted T cells, or PBMCs.

Original data processing: Scientists estimated how many nucleated cells there were by amplifying reference gene primers. Sequencing was performed with immunoSEQ multiplex PCR; in TCRdb, only in-frame clones are kept and a portion is missing. V, J and clone size are taken as reported in that table, and D and trimming were inferred from the DNA itself. The table includes more than 200,000 clones, 80% to 85% detected once. This TCR was sampled from a man aged 60 to 75 with acute or convalescent COVID-19. J is TRBJ2-7 and V is TRBV29-1; 10 positions match TRBD1. The material sequenced was peripheral blood. CDR3 DNA: TGCAGCGTTGCACAGACAGGGGGCAACGAGCAGTACTTC. Translated, it gives CSVAQTGGNEQYF.